This T cell receptor beta chain was identified in a study of chemoradiotherapy in HPV16-positive cancers. Overall study: Candidate HPV-specific clones and shared TCR motifs came from a couple of HPV16-positive patients. Points from the study as a whole: During treatment, candidate HPV-specific clones and E7-related motifs expanded in tumor. HPV-responsive T-cell expansion during chemoradiotherapy was linked to improved recurrence-free survival in HPV16-positive patients.

Comments on this clone: As yet, its antigen is unknown.

Repeated repertoire sampling spanned the course of chemoradiotherapy. Libraries were prepared by immunoSEQ multiplex PCR; TCRdb keeps only in-frame clonotypes and omits some of them. The sample holds approximately 5,600 clones; just under 75% are singletons and the top ten take about 9.6%. The clonotype was recovered from a human donor with HPV-associated anogenital cancer. The input for sequencing was tumor tissue, taken from a patient who underwent chemoradiotherapy.

CDR3 bases: TGTGCCAGCAGCTTAGTGGAGGGGGCGACCTACGAGCAGTACTTC. This encodes CASSLVEGATYEQYF. The gene calls are TRBV7-9 and TRBJ2-7, with D possibly being TRBD1 (7 bases). The germline V gene has CDR1 SEHNR and CDR2 FQNEAQ (reference sequence). This CDR3 has 15 residues. V lost 1 base, J lost 2 bases, and 12 bases lay in between.